This section outlines one TCR beta chain sequence together with its context. The data were obtained in a study of blood T cell repertoires in COVID-19. In the original analysis: Reference gene primers were amplified, and this amplification served to estimate nucleated cell counts. Some clones are missing from TCRdb's copy, which holds only in-frame ones; the method was immunoSEQ multiplex PCR. That table furnishes V, J and clone size, whereas the DNA furnished D and trimming. The table includes around 370,000 clones, around 90% detected once. Per germline, CDR1 SQVTM and CDR2 ANQGSEA. The CDR3 is 14 amino acids. V gave up 4 bases and J gave up 6 bases; unmatched junction bases: 5.

This sequence was found in a woman younger than 30 who had recovered from COVID-19. The sample consisted of peripheral blood. This chain connects TRBV29-1 to TRBJ2-2; 10 nucleotides align to TRBD1. The CDR3 sequence is CSVGRTGGPGELFF. CDR3 sequence (DNA): TGCAGCGTTGGTAGGACAGGGGGTCCCGGGGAGCTGTTTTTT.